Listed below are T cell receptor beta chains from one sample, sequenced in a study of T cell repertoires in cytomegalovirus infection. TCRdb re-derived calls from the reads in MiXCR, one entry per CDR3 protein. Here the sample spans under 800,000 distinct CDR3 sequences, 20% to 30% being singletons. The sequencing input was CD8+ T cells from PBMCs. Receptors originate from a human donor in good health (CMV status not recorded). Some clones in this sample may be carry-over from other donors' samples. The CDR3 runs from the conserved cysteine through the conserved F or W. A D gene is named only where the DNA matches it firmly. Clone size, where shown, is once, few, many, or a class for clones that have expanded.

J gene | V gene | clone size | D gene | CDR3 DNA | CDR3 protein
TRBJ1-1 | TRBV2 | few | . | TGTGCCAGCAGTGACCATTACAGCCGGGGGAACACTGAAGCTTTCTTT | CASSDHYSRGNTEAFF
TRBJ2-7 | TRBV20-1 | . | . | TGCAGTGCTAGAGCCAGCGGCTACTACGAGCAGTACTTC | CSARASGYYEQYF
TRBJ2-3 | TRBV7-3 | few | . | TGTGCCAGCAGCGGCCTCGGGGGCACAGATACGCAGTATTTT | CASSGLGGTDTQYF
TRBJ1-1 | TRBV12-3/TRBV12-4 | many | TRBD1 | TGTGCCAGCAGCCTGCACAGGGGTGCTGAAGCTTTCTTT | CASSLHRGAEAFF
TRBJ1-1 | TRBV7-2 | many | . | TGTGCCAGCGTCCAAGTATGGGAACTCTCTGAAGCTTTCTTT | CASVQVWELSEAFF
TRBJ1-6 | TRBV5-5 | . | . | TGTGCCAGCAGCTTGGAGGCGGTTTATTCACCCCTCCACTTT | CASSLEAVYSPLHF
TRBJ2-1 | TRBV4-3 | . | . | TGCGCCAGCAGCCAAGAAGGGGGGTCGGGTAGGGGCAATGAGCAGTTCTTC | CASSQEGGSGRGNEQFF
TRBJ2-2 | TRBV28 | many | . | TGTGCCAGCACGGACGGCGGGGAGCTGTTTTTT | CASTDGGELFF
TRBJ2-1 | TRBV2 | few | . | TGTGCCAGCAAGGACAGTACCCAGTGGGAGCAGTTCTTC | CASKDSTQWEQFF
TRBJ1-2 | TRBV5-5 | . | . | TGTGCCAGCAGCCACCCGGGAGAAGGCTATGGCTACACCTTC | CASSHPGEGYGYTF
TRBJ2-5 | TRBV15 | . | TRBD1 | TGTGCCACCAGCAGAGGAGGACAGGGTTATGAGACCCAGTACTTC | CATSRGGQGYETQYF
TRBJ1-4 | TRBV7-9 | many | . | TGTGCCAGCAGCTTGACGACAGCAACTAATGAAAAACTGTTTTTT | CASSLTTATNEKLFF
TRBJ1-2 | TRBV12-3/TRBV12-4 | many | . | TGTGCCAGCTTTGGGGACAAGGAGCTGAGCAATGGCTATGGCTACACCTTC | CASFGDKELSNGYGYTF
TRBJ2-1 | TRBV27 | few | . | TGTGCCACGTCTACGGACACCTACAATGAGCAGTTCTTC | CATSTDTYNEQFF
TRBJ2-3 | TRBV6-8 | . | TRBD1 | TGTGCCAGCAGTTACTCGTCAGGGGGCGGATATACGCAGTATTTT | CASSYSSGGGYTQYF
TRBJ2-5 | TRBV7-9 | many | . | TGTGCCAGCAGCCCAAGAGAGACCCAGTACTTC | CASSPRETQYF